The 14 T cell receptor beta chains reported below all come from one sample, sequenced in a study of T cell responses to AZD1222 COVID-19 vaccine. TCRdb keeps only in-frame clones here, not all; method: immunoSEQ multiplex PCR. The profile shows roughly 190,000 clones, roughly 88% of them singletons. This specimen consisted of peripheral blood, obtained on day 0 of AZD1222 vaccination. These receptors were taken from an adult in good health.

The chain carries TRBV2 and TRBJ1-6; D is undetermined. V was pared by 6 bases and J by 8 bases, with 17 bases between. Per the germline V gene, CDR1 is SNHLY and CDR2 is FYNNEI. The CDR3 is 15 residues long. The CDR3 protein is CASRGLRTPDSPLHF. CDR3 nucleotides: TGTGCCAGCAGGGGTCTCCGCACCCCGGATTCACCCCTCCACTTT.

The chain is built from TRBV14 and TRBJ1-2, with a possible D match to TRBD1 (6 bases). Per the germline V gene, CDR1 is SGHDN and CDR2 is FVKESK. V was cut by 4 bases and J by 4 bases, with 13 bases left in between. This CDR3 contains 14 residues. CDR3 sequence (DNA): TGTGCCAGCAGCCGGAAGGACAGATCCTATGGCTACACCTTC. Amino acid sequence: CASSRKDRSYGYTF.

This chain joins TRBV9 and TRBJ2-7, with TRBD2 as a possible D gene (5 bases). V lost 4 bases to trimming and J lost 2 bases, with 16 bases between them. The length of the CDR3 is 15 residues. CDR1 is SGDLS, CDR2 YYNGEE, per germline. The CDR3 nucleotides read TGTGCCAGCAGCTCGGGAAAACGTGGGACCTACGAGCAGTACTTC. Encoded protein: CASSSGKRGTYEQYF.

The table lists this clone with a count of one. The chain couples TRBV6-5 to TRBJ1-2; D remains unclear. Germline assignment: CDR1 MNHEY and CDR2 SVGAGI. The ends were cut back, 0 bases at V and 6 bases at J, with 8 bases in the middle. The CDR3 is 13 residues long. CDR3 nucleotides: TGTGCCAGCAGTTACTCGTCCGGGAATGGCTACACCTTC. Translated, it gives CASSYSSGNGYTF.

The V call is TRBV5-1, the J call TRBJ2-5; TRBD2 matches at 10 bases. The CDR3 is 15 residues long. The V segment lost 4 bases and the J segment 6 bases; nucleotides outside the gene matches: 9. The V gene's germline CDR1 is SGHRS and CDR2 YFSETQ. In DNA form, the CDR3 reads TGCGCCAGCAGCCAGGGACTAGCGTCCCGGAAGACCCAGTACTTC. This sequence encodes CASSQGLASRKTQYF.

This clone was seen only once. The chain has TRBV3-1 (or the pseudogene TRBV3-2) and TRBJ2-6; D is perhaps TRBD2 (6 bases). CDR1 and CDR2 (germline): LGHDT, YNNKEL (reference sequence). This CDR3 comprises 18 residues. V was shortened by 2 bases and J by 2 bases, with 16 bases between the two germline ends. This chain's CDR3 is CASSQLNGRLPGANVLTF. The CDR3, as DNA: TGTGCCAGCAGCCAACTGAATGGGAGGCTCCCTGGGGCCAACGTCCTGACTTTC.

Written as DNA, the CDR3 is TGCGCCAGCAGCTTGGATGCGGCAGGGATCAACGAGCAGTACTTC. This gives the protein CASSLDAAGINEQYF. The rearrangement joins TRBV5-1 to TRBJ2-7; a possible D gene is TRBD1 (5 bases). The CDR3 runs 15 residues. The germline V gene encodes CDR1 SGHRS and CDR2 YFSETQ. V lost 0 bases to trimming and J lost 5 bases, with 15 bases between them.

This chain joins TRBV7-9 and TRBJ1-1; D not certain. Looked up from germline, CDR1 is SEHNR and CDR2 is FQNEAQ (reference sequence). Trimming removed 4 bases from V and 6 bases from J, with 12 bases in between. The CDR3 extends over 13 amino acids. In DNA, the CDR3 is TGTGCCAGCAGCTACACAAACTTCGCTGAAGCTTTCTTT. This gives the protein CASSYTNFAEAFF. The whole variable domain, remainder taken from reference TRBV7-9 and TRBJ1-1, is DTGVSQNPRHKITKRGQNVTFRCDPISEHNRLYWYRQTLGQGPEFLTYFQNEAQLEKSRLLSDRFSAERPKGSFSTLEIQRTEQGDSAMYLCASSYTNFAEAFFGQGTRLTVV.

The chain is built from TRBV7-3 and TRBJ2-2, with 9 bases lining up with TRBD2. J lost 7 bases, V lost 1 base, and 10 bases had no gene match. The CDR3 loop spans 17 amino acids. In germline, CDR1 is SGHTA, CDR2 FQGTGA. DNA of the CDR3: TGTGCCAGCAGCTTAATTTCCGCTAGCGGGATTGACGGGGAGCTGTTTTTT. Its protein product is CASSLISASGIDGELFF.

This clone occurred a few times. The J gene is TRBJ2-1, the V gene TRBV6-6; TRBD1 is a possible D gene (7 bases). Trimming removed 6 bases at V and 5 bases at J, with 17 bases between. The CDR3 has 15 amino acids. Germline V CDR1 and CDR2: MNHNY, SVGAGI (reference sequence). CDR3 sequence (DNA): TGTGCCAGCAGAAAAGAGGAGGGACAGAACAATGAGCAGTTCTTC. It specifies CASRKEEGQNNEQFF.

V is TRBV13 and J is TRBJ1-3; unclear D gene. The CDR3 is 14 residues long. Germline V lookup: CDR1 PRHDT, CDR2 FYEKMQ (reference sequence). V shed 2 bases and J shed 0 bases, with 5 bases lying between them. The CDR3 DNA follows: TGTGCCAGCAGCTTAAGAAACTCTGGAAACACCATATATTTT. Its translation: CASSLRNSGNTIYF. Full variable domain (outside the CDR3, taken from reference TRBV13 and TRBJ1-3): AAGVIQSPRHLIKEKRETATLKCYPIPRHDTVYWYQQGPGQDPQFLISFYEKMQSDKGSIPDRFSAQQFSDYHSELNMSSLELGDSALYFCASSLRNSGNTIYFGEGSWLTVV.

This clone was found once. The chain recombines TRBV27 with TRBJ1-6; tentative D call: TRBD1 (6 bases). Germline-derived CDR1 and CDR2 are MNHEY and SMNVEV (reference sequence). V lost 2 bases, J lost 0 bases, and 11 bases lay in between. The CDR3 loop spans 17 amino acids. The CDR3 region has the DNA TGTGCCAGCAGTTTACACGGACAGAGCTCCTATAATTCACCCCTCCACTTT. This translates into CASSLHGQSSYNSPLHF.

The V gene is TRBV7-8, the J gene TRBJ2-1, with D tentatively TRBD2 (6 bases). The CDR3 contains 13 residues. The V end lost 3 bases, the J end lost 5 bases, and 8 bases lay between the germline ends. Germline CDR1 is SGHVS and CDR2 is FQNEAQ. CDR3 amino acids: CASSFGLNNEQFF. The CDR3 DNA sequence: TGTGCCAGCAGCTTTGGACTAAACAATGAGCAGTTCTTC.

The chain is built from TRBV4-2 and TRBJ2-7, with 13 bases matching TRBD2. The V segment lost 6 bases and the J segment 0 bases; nucleotides outside the gene matches: 2. The CDR3 is made up of 15 amino acids. The germline V gene has CDR1 LGHNA and CDR2 YNFKEQ. For the CDR3, the DNA is TGTGCCAGCAGACGACTAGCGGGAGGCTCCTACGAGCAGTACTTC. As protein: CASRRLAGGSYEQYF.